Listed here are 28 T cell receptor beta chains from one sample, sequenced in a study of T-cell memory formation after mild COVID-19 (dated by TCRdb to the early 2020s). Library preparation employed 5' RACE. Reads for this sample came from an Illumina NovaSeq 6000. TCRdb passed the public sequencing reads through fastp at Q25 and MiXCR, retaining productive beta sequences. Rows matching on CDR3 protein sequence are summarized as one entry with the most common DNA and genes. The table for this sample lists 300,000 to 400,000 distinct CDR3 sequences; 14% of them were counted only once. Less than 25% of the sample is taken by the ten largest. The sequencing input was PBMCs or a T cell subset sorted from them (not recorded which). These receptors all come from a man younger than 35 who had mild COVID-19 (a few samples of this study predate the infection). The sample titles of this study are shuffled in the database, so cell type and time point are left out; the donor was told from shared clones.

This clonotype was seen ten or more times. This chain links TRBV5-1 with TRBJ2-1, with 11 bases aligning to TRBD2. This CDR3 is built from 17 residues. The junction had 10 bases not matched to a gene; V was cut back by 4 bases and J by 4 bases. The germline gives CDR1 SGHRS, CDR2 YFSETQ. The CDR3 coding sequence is TGCGCCAGCAGCCCAAGTAGCGGGGGGGCGACTTACAATGAGCAGTTCTTC. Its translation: CASSPSSGGATYNEQFF.

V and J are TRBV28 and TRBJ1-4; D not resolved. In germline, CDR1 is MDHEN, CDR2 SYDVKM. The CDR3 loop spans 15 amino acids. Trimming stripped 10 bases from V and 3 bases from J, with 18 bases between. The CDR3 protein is CATAPPGFANEKLFF. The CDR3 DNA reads TGTGCCACCGCACCTCCCGGATTTGCTAATGAAAAACTGTTTTTT.

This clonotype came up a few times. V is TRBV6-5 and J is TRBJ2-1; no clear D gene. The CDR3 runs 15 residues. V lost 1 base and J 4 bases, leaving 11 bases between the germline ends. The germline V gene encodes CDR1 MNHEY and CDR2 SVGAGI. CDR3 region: CASSYWGISYNEQFF. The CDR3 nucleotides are TGTGCCAGCAGTTACTGGGGAATATCTTACAATGAGCAGTTCTTC.

This CDR3 is CASSLRGEVGYTF. CDR3 nucleotides: TGTGCCAGCAGCTTACGGGGCGAGGTTGGCTACACCTTC. The V gene is TRBV7-2, the J gene TRBJ1-2; maybe TRBD1 (5 bases). Germline V gives CDR1 SGHTA, CDR2 FQGNSA. The CDR3 has 13 residues. Trimming pared 2 bases from V and 7 bases from J, leaving 11 bases between.

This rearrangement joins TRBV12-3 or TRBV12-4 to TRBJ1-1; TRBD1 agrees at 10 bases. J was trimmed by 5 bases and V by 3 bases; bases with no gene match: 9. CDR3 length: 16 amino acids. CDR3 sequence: CASSFTYGQGGTEAFF. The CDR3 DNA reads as TGTGCCAGCAGTTTCACGTACGGACAGGGGGGGACTGAAGCTTTCTTT.

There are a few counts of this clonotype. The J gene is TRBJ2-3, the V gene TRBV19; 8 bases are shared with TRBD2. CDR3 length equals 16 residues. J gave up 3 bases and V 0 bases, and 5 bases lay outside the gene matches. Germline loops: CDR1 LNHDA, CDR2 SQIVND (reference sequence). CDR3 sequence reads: CASSIDSSGGTDTQYF. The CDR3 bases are TGTGCCAGTAGTATAGATTCCAGCGGGGGTACAGATACGCAGTATTTT.

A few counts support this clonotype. This CDR3 reads CASSRDSFWETQYF. CDR3 nucleotides: TGTGCCAGCAGTCGGGACAGCTTTTGGGAGACCCAGTACTTC. The chain recombines TRBV28 with TRBJ2-5, with 7 nucleotides matching TRBD1. The CDR3 has 14 residues. Germline V gene sequence: CDR1 MDHEN, CDR2 SYDVKM. J gave up 5 bases and V 5 bases, and 8 bases lay outside the gene matches.

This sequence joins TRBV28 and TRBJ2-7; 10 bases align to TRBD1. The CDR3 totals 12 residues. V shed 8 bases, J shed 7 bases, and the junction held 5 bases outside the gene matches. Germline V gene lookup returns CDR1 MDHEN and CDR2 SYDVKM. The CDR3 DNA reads TGTGCCAGCGGACAGGGGGGTCGGGAGCAGTACGTC. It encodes CASGQGGREQYV.

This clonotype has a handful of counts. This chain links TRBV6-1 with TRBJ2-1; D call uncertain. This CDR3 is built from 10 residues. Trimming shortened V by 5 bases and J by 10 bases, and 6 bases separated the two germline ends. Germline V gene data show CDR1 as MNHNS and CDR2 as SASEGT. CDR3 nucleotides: TGTGCCAGCAGTCACGGGGAGCAGTTCTTC. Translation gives CASSHGEQFF.

DNA of the CDR3: TGTGCCAGCAGCCCCCGGGAGAACCGCGCGGGAAACACCATATATTTT. This translates into CASSPRENRAGNTIYF. The chain links TRBV7-9 to TRBJ1-3; unclear D gene. This CDR3 is built from 16 residues. Germline assignment: CDR1 SEHNR and CDR2 FQNEAQ (reference sequence). V lost 5 bases to trimming and J lost 4 bases, with 18 bases between them.

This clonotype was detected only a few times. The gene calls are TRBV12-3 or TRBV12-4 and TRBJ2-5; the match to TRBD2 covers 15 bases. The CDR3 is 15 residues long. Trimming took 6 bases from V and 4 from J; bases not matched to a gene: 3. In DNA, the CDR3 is TGTGCCAGCAGAAAGGGACTAGCGGGGGGAGAGACCCAGTACTTC. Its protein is CASRKGLAGGETQYF.

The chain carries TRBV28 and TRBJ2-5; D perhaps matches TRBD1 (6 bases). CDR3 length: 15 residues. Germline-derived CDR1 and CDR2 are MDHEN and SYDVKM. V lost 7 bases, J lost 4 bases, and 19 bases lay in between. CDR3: CASNPQGLGAETQYF. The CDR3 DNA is TGTGCCAGCAATCCCCAGGGGCTGGGAGCAGAGACCCAGTACTTC.

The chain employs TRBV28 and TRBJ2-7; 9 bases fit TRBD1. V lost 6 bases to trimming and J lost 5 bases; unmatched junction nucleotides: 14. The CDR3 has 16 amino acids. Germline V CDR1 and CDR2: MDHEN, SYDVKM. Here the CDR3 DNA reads TGTGCCAGCAGCGTAACTACCGGGACAGGGATCCACGAGCAGTACTTC. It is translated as CASSVTTGTGIHEQYF.

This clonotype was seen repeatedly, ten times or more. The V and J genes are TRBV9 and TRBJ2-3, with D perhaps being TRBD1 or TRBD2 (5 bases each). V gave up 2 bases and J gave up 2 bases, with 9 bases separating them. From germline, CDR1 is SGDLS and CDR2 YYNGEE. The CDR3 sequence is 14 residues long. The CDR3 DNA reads TGTGCCAGCAGCGTGGGGGAACTCACAGATACGCAGTATTTT. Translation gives CASSVGELTDTQYF.

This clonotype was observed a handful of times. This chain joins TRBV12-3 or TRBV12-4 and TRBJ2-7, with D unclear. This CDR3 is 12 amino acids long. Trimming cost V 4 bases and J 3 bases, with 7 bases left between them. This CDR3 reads CASSYGLYEQYF. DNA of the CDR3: TGTGCCAGCAGTTACGGGCTCTACGAGCAGTACTTC.

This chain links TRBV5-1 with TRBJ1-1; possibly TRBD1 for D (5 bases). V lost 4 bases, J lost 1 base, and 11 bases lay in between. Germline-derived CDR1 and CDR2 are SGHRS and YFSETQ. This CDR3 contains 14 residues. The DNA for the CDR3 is TGCGCCAGCAGCCCCCAGACAGCGAACACTGAAGCTTTCTTT. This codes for CASSPQTANTEAFF.

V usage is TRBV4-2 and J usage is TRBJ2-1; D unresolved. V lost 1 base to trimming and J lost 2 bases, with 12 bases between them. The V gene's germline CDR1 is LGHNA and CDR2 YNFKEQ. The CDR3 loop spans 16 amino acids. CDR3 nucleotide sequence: TGTGCCAGCAGCCAAGCTCCCAGAGGCACCTACAATGAGCAGTTCTTC. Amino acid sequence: CASSQAPRGTYNEQFF.

Written as DNA, the CDR3 is TGTGCCAGCAGTTATGAAACAGGGGCCCTCGGTACTGAAGCTTTCTTT. This encodes CASSYETGALGTEAFF. The chain is built from TRBV6-5 and TRBJ1-1; 7 nucleotides agree with TRBD1. J lost 5 bases, V lost 3 bases, and 12 bases had no gene match. This CDR3 contains 16 residues. Germline V gives CDR1 MNHEY, CDR2 SVGAGI.

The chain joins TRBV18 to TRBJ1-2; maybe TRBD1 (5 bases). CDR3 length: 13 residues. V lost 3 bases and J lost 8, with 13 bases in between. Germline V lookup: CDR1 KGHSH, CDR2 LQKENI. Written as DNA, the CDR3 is TGTGCCAGCTCACCCGACAGTTTACAAGGCTACACCTTC. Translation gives CASSPDSLQGYTF.

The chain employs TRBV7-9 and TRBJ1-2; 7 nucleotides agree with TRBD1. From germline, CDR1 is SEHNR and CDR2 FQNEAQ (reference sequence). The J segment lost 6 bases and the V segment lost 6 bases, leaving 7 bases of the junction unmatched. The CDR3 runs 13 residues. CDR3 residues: CASSLPQGHGYTF. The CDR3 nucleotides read TGTGCCAGCAGTCTGCCACAGGGGCATGGCTACACCTTC.

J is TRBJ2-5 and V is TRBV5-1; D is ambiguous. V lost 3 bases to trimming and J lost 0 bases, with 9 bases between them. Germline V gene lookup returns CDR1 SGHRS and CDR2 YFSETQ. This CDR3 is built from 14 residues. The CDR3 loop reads CASSSNSYQETQYF. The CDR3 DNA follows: TGCGCCAGCAGCTCCAACTCGTACCAAGAGACCCAGTACTTC.

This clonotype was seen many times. In DNA form, the CDR3 reads TGCGCCAGCAGCTTAGGAGCAGGGGTTGGTCAGCCCCAGCATTTT. As protein: CASSLGAGVGQPQHF. The J gene is TRBJ1-5, the V gene TRBV5-1; tentatively, D is TRBD1 (6 bases). CDR1 and CDR2 (germline): SGHRS, YFSETQ. V was shortened by 2 bases and J by 6 bases, with 15 bases between the two germline ends. CDR3 size: 15 residues.

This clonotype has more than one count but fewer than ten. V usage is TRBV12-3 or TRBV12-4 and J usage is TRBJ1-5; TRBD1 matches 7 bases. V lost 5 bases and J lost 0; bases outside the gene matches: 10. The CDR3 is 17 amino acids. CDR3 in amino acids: CASSTSDRESSNQPQHF. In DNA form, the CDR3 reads TGTGCCAGCAGTACCTCCGACAGGGAATCTAGCAATCAGCCCCAGCATTTT.

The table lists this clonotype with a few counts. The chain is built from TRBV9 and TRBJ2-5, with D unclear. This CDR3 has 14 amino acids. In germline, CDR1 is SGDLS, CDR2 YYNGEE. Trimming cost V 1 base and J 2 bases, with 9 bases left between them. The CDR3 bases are TGTGCCAGCAGCGTATCCCCCGTGCAAGAGACCCAGTACTTC. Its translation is CASSVSPVQETQYF.

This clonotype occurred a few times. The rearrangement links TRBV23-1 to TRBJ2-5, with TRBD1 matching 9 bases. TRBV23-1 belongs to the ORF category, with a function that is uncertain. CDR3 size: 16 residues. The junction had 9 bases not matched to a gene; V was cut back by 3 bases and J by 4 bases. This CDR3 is CASSHHRGRFRETQYF. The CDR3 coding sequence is TGCGCCAGCAGTCACCACAGGGGGCGTTTTCGAGAGACCCAGTACTTC.

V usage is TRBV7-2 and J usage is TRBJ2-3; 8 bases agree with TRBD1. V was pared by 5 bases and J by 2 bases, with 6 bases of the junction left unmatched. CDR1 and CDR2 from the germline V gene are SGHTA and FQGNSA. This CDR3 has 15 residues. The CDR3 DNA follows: TGTGCCAGCAGCCCACGGACAGGGATCACAGATACGCAGTATTTT. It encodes CASSPRTGITDTQYF. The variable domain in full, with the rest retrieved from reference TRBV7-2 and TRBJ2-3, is GAGVSQSPSNKVTEKGKDVELRCDPISGHTALYWYRQSLGQGLEFLIYFQGNSAPDKSGLPSDRFSAERTGGSVSTLTIQRTQQEDSAVYLCASSPRTGITDTQYFGPGTRLTVL.

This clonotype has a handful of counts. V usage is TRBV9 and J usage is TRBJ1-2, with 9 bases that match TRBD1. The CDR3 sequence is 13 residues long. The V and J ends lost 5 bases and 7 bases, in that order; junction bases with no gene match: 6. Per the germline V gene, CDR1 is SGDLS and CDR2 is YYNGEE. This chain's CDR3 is CASSVTGGSGYTF. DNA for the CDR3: TGTGCCAGCAGTGTAACAGGGGGCTCTGGCTACACCTTC.

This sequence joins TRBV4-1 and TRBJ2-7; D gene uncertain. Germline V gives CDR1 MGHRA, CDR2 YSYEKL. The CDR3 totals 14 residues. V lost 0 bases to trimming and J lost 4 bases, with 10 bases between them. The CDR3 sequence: CASSQDPTTYEQYV. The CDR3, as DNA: TGCGCCAGCAGCCAAGACCCGACCACTTACGAGCAGTACGTC.